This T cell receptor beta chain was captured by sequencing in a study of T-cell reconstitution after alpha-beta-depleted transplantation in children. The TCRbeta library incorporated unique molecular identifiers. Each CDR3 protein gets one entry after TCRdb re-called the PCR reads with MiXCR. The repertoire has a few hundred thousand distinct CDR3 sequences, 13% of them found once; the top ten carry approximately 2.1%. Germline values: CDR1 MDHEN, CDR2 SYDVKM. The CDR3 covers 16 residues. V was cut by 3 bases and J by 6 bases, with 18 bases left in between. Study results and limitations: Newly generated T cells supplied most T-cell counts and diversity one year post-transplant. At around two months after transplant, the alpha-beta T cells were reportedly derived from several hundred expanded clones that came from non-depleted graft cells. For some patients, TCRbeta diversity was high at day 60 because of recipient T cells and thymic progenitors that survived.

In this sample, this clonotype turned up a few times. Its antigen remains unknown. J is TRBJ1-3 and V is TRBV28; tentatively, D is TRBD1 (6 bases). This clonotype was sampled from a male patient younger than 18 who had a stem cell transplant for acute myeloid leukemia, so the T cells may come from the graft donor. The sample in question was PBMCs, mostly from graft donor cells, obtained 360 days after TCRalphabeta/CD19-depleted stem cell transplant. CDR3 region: CASSLALNRDPNTIYF. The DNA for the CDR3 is TGTGCCAGCAGTTTGGCTCTAAACAGGGATCCAAACACCATATATTTT.